The TCR beta chain under discussion was sequenced for a study of response to subunit inactivated influenza vaccine. There are many counts of this clonotype. The target antigen is unknown. Study-wide findings and caveats: After each seasonal influenza vaccination, few new T cells are recruited, the authors suggested.

CDR1 is SGHTA, CDR2 FQGNSA, per germline. This CDR3 spans 13 amino acids. Deletions cut 1 base from V and 2 bases from J, with 3 bases between. MiXCR, run by TCRdb on the RT-PCR reads, gives a single entry per CDR3 protein. Of hundreds of thousands of distinct CDR3 sequences detected, 14% appear once; the ten largest clones hold 7.5% to 8%. Sample: PBMCs from blood, taken around 15 days before vaccination. The TCR originated in a middle-aged man who received an inactivated influenza vaccine. The rearrangement uses TRBV7-2 and TRBJ1-5, with unresolved D. CDR3: CASSLVGNQPQHF. CDR3 DNA: TGTGCCAGCAGCTTAGTCGGCAATCAGCCCCAGCATTTT.